This T cell receptor (beta chain) appears in the sequencing data of a study of cytomegalovirus exposure and HLA in healthy donors (dated by TCRdb to the late 2010s). Describing the broader study: An earlier analysis of approximately 600 of the donors reported more than 250 Gb of sequence data and around 120 million unique TCR beta sequences from roughly 200 million T cells. Roughly 300 gigabases of sequencing data and approximately 85 million unique TCR sequences were included in an early release covering about 700 HLA-typed donors. Among the roughly 400 genotyped donors, approximately 82% belonged to the genetic ancestry cluster associated with self-reported Caucasian donors. The study was designed to test whether signatures of past pathogen exposure could be identified by cataloging public T cell receptors. The study profiled the T cell repertoires of hundreds of subjects by immunosequencing and related them to cytomegalovirus serostatus. A separate validation cohort of 100 to 150 different subjects was used in addition to the 666-subject first cohort. The study combined high-throughput TCR immunosequencing, statistical association of individual TCRs with disease status, and machine learning to predict cytomegalovirus infection status. A later analysis re-analyzed previously published TCR beta repertoires from approximately 670 donors and added high-resolution HLA genotyping to study TCR occurrence patterns. Rather than drawing on any new phenotypic data, the later analysis identified candidate immune exposures from TCR beta sequences and the way those sequences occurred across donors. An earlier analysis of more than 450 of the donors used high-throughput TCR beta sequencing to judge whether each TCR beta V gene segment behaved as functional or pseudogenic. Donor age, sex, ethnicity and CMV serostatus were compiled together with the repertoire data. A later genetic analysis took genome-wide SNP genotypes for about 60% of the roughly 670 donors and used that subset as a discovery cohort. Every discovery cohort repertoire had been produced on one sequencing platform. Class I and class II HLA loci were covered by the typing at four-digit resolution. Typing coverage varied by locus: 629-630 donors for A, B, C, DRB1 and DQB1; approximately 500 for DQA1; 606 for DPA1; 450 to 480 for DPB1. Roughly five DR-DQ haplotypes were handled as single units for association and clustering because linkage in the cohort was strong. On average, over 200,000 unique TCR beta nucleotide sequences were sequenced per donor among about 400 genotyped donors of the cohort, with 15% to 20% of those sequences being non-productive. Broad study findings and their caveats: HLA typing was unavailable for some donors at each locus, so association tests used only the typed subset. In vitro tests confirmed that a few of the cytomegalovirus-associated TCR beta chains recognize cytomegalovirus antigens. Compared with the 666-donor mean, donors in an Asian-associated ancestry cluster had fewer N-insertions in productive TCRs, according to a later genetic analysis. The authors suggested that the approach could potentially be extended to other disease states and immunological phenotypes. Most TCR sequences were observed very rarely across donors, whereas some public TCRs were present in many individuals. A cluster of highly shared sequence variants was judged likely to represent a technical artifact of the sequencing pipeline. Roughly uniform sequencing depth across donors was assumed in presence/absence analyses, although this assumption may not hold. Assigning TCR associations to individual alleles was difficult when HLA alleles, especially DR and DQ, strongly co-occurred. Because counts were too low, about 17 rarely observed V segments, including chromosome 9 orphons, were excluded from the earlier analysis of several hundred of the donors. The classifier was reported to diagnose cytomegalovirus status with high specificity and sensitivity in both the original cohort and the validation cohort. In a later analysis, several top co-occurrence clusters were reported to appear linked to parvovirus B19, influenza, CMV and Epstein-Barr virus. Immune exposure information for the cohort was limited to CMV serostatus. According to a later analysis, most CMV-associated TCR beta chains appeared to be HLA-restricted, and the HLA associations seemed to be driven largely by CMV exposure. A later genetic analysis associated a missense DCLRE1C variant with V-gene and J-gene trimming of TCR beta chains, and an independent cohort replicated the association. The study listed 170 or so TCR beta chains as associated with cytomegalovirus. The cohort was sequenced for TCR beta chains only, and without alpha or paired-chain data the features that could be detected were limited. Linkage disequilibrium might explain the correlated functional status among segregating V segments, but an unknown experimental factor could not be ruled out. A further reported finding was that TCR beta sequences accurately predicted the HLA-A and HLA-B alleles for most subjects in the first cohort. In a later analysis, HLA-associated TCR beta chains were found to be more clonally expanded and to have lower generation probabilities than equally common non-associated chains. Broadly in line with IMGT annotations, most TCR beta V segments showed up in productive rearrangements about 90% or about 30% of the time in an earlier analysis of about 500 of the donors. In a later analysis, TCR association rates were found to vary across HLA loci, with the most associated TCRs seen for DRB1 alleles and the fewest for HLA-C alleles. In a later analysis, about 16,000 TCR beta sequences were associated with specific HLA alleles at a false discovery rate of 0.05.

Note on this clone: This clone's antigen is unknown. There are no base qualities to consult, and no much larger clone falls within one base.

Libraries were prepared through the immunoSEQ multiplex PCR assay. For the multiplex PCR, a mixture combining 60 forward primers for TCR Vbeta segments and 13 reverse primers for TCR Jbeta segments was used. The CDR3 region of rearranged TCR beta genes was amplified from genomic DNA by a multiplex PCR assay. On the Illumina HiSeq System, the amplified TCR beta libraries were sequenced as 87-base-pair reads. The authors' pipeline ran thus. A later analysis tallied 80 million to 95 million unique TCR beta chains across the 666 repertoires, and 10 million to 11 million of those chains were shared by two or more donors. A nearest-neighbor algorithm error-corrected the raw reads and collapsed the reads into unique sequences, merging closely related sequences to remove PCR and sequencing errors. Alignment of CDR3 sequences to IMGT reference sequences was used to assign V, D and J gene segments. For a sequence to be retained, a match of at least six nucleotides to both a V gene segment and a J gene segment was required. A rearrangement counted as productive if the CDR3 had no stop codons and remained in frame with V and J, and every other rearrangement counted as non-productive. Following IMGT convention, CDR3 was defined as the stretch from the second conserved V-encoded cysteine up to the conserved J-encoded phenylalanine. In an earlier analysis of more than 550 of the donors, sequences lacking an unambiguous match to a single V gene segment were excluded. In an earlier analysis of 500 to 750 of the donors, V segments were called functional above 56.7% productive rearrangements and were called segregating when the between-donor standard deviation exceeded 5%. A statistical classification framework was developed to diagnose cytomegalovirus status using the catalog of TCR beta chain sequences. In a later analysis, TCR nucleotide sequences were compared against IMGT/GENE-DB human TR gene sequences so that V and J genes could be assigned. Using the TCRdist pipeline, a later analysis assigned CDR3 sequences along with most-parsimonious VDJ recombination scenarios. In a later analysis, every TCR beta chain was defined by the combination of its CDR3 amino acid sequence and its V-gene family, and reads without a unique V-gene family were dropped. A later analysis removed 592 highly shared, low-generation-probability nucleotide sequences to deal with suspected cross-contamination and a sequencing artifact. For each public chain, a later analysis derived a clonal expansion index from normalized ranks of inferred template counts within each repertoire. Generation probabilities in a later analysis came from a VDJ recombination model fitted to out-of-frame rearrangements, and those results were checked against IGoR. In a later analysis, hypergeometric tests were used to score TCR-TCR, TCR-HLA and TCR-CMV co-occurrence, with a repertoire-size bias correction applied to TCR pairs. False discovery rates were estimated in a later analysis by permuting HLA or CMV assignments 20 times. In a later analysis, co-occurring TCRs were grouped with DBSCAN, and TCRdist sequence similarity was added when clustering was performed within HLA-allele-positive subsets. Repertoires with fewer than 30,000 or more than 120,000 public chains, plus five repertoires with anomalous nucleotide sharing, were excluded from co-occurrence clustering. Held by TCRdb, this immuneACCESS table contains in-frame sequences only and omits some clones. Under half of the omission traces to an unresolved V gene where checked; the cause of the rest is unknown. D and trimming come from the DNA, and the V and J calls and clone size come from that table. Within this sample are about 90,000 clones, with around 70% of them counted one time only. The ten most abundant clones make up 20% to 25% of the sample.

The cohort comprised around 690 healthy bone marrow donors. At the time of sampling, every cohort member was nominally healthy, though immune exposures that went unrecorded were likely present. The donor was CMV seropositive and belonged to the group of around 300 seropositive cohort members. Each donor provided a peripheral blood sample, and peripheral blood mononuclear cells were used for TCR beta sequencing. The Qiagen DNeasy Blood Extraction Kit was used to extract genomic DNA from the blood cell samples. This TCR derives from a young man in good health and CMV-seropositive. The sequenced sample was PBMCs.

The nucleotide sequence is TGTGCCAGCAGCTTGTCGGGGGTGGATGGCTACACCTTC. Translated, it reads CASSLSGVDGYTF. The chain uses TRBV5-6 and TRBJ1-2; the D region possibly corresponds to TRBD1 (5 bases align). For CDR1 and CDR2, the germline V gene lists SGHDT and YYEEEE. Including the terminal cysteine and phenylalanine, the CDR3 comprises 13 residues. Only the CDR3 DNA is retained, 39 bases long and in frame from the first base. At the junction V is shortened by 1 base and J by 6 bases, with 10 bases in between.